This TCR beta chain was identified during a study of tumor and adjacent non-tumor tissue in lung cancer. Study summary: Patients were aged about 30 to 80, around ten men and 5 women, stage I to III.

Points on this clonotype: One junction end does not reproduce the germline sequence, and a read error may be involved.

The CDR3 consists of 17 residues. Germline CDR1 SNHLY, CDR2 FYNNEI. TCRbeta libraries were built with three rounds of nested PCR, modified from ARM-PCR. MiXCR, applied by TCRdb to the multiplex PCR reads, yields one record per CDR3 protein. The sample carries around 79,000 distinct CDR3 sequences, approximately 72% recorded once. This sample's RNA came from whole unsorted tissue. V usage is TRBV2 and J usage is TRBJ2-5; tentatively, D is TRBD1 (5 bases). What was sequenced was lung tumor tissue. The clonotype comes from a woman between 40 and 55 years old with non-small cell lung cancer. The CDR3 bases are TGTGCCATCAGTGCCTCGTCGATCAAGGACACCCCTTTGACCCAGCACTTC. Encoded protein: CAISASSIKDTPLTQHF.